Below, 28 T cell receptor beta chains from the same sample are listed, as sequenced in a study of cytomegalovirus exposure and HLA in healthy donors. PCR employed 60 Vbeta and 13 Jbeta primers. Method: immunoSEQ multiplex PCR; TCRdb's copy keeps in-frame clones and lacks some. The sample includes 82,000 or so clones, roughly 74% seen only once; the top ten take around 6.5%. The sequenced sample was PBMCs. These receptors were taken from a woman aged 45-59 years in good health and CMV-seropositive.

This rearrangement joins TRBV30 to TRBJ1-2, with TRBD1 identical over 8 bases. This CDR3 is built from 14 residues. Germline CDR1 reads GTSNPN; CDR2 reads SVGIG (reference sequence). The ends lost 3 bases at V and 8 bases at J; junction bases unmatched: 11. For the CDR3, the DNA is TGTGCCTGGAGGCTGCCCGGGACAGGCAGGGGCTACACCTTC. This codes for CAWRLPGTGRGYTF.

This clone was observed a few times. The junction departs from the called germline gene at one end, perhaps through a read error. The chain couples TRBV2 to TRBJ1-2; 8 nucleotides match TRBD1. Germline V gene data show CDR1 as SNHLY and CDR2 as FYNNEI. The CDR3 has 11 residues. In DNA form, the CDR3 reads TGTGCCAGCTTCGGGACAGGCCGGATTTTCTTC. It specifies CASFGTGRIFF.

The V gene is TRBV5-1, the J gene TRBJ2-2; 7 nucleotides match TRBD1. This CDR3 comprises 15 residues. Trimming cost V 2 bases and J 4 bases; bases outside gene matches: 5. CDR1 and CDR2 (germline): SGHRS, YFSETQ. CDR3 DNA: TGCGCCAGCAGCTTTAGGACAGGACGCACCGGGGAGCTGTTTTTT. It translates to CASSFRTGRTGELFF. Looking up the rest from reference TRBV5-1 and TRBJ2-2 gives the full variable domain: KAGVTQTPRYLIKTRGQQVTLSCSPISGHRSVSWYQQTPGQGLQFLFEYFSETQRNKGNFPGRFSGRQFSNSRSEMNVSTLELGDSALYLCASSFRTGRTGELFFGEGSRLTVL.

CDR3 DNA sequence: TGTGCCAGCAGCTTAGGTGGAGCGGAGCGGTACGAGCAGTACTTC. Amino acid sequence: CASSLGGAERYEQYF. This chain joins TRBV7-8 and TRBJ2-7, with TRBD2 as a possible D gene (5 bases). Trimming left V 1 base short and J 4 bases short, with 14 bases between. CDR1 is SGHVS, CDR2 FQNEAQ, per germline. The CDR3 consists of 15 residues. Based on the CDR3 plus reference TRBV7-8 and TRBJ2-7, the full variable domain is GAGVSQSPRYKVAKRGQDVALRCDPISGHVSLFWYQQALGQGPEFLTYFQNEAQLDKSGLPSDRFFAERPEGSVSTLKIQRTQQEDSAVYLCASSLGGAERYEQYFGPGTRLTVT.

This clone has only a few counts. The rearrangement joins TRBV18 to TRBJ2-3; D is ambiguous. Trimming took 2 bases from V and 6 from J, leaving 6 bases between them. Germline V CDR1 and CDR2: KGHSH, LQKENI. The CDR3 spans 12 residues. The DNA of the CDR3 is TGTGCCAGCTCACCAGTTTATGATACGCAGTATTTT. Its translation is CASSPVYDTQYF.

The rearrangement links TRBV2 to TRBJ2-2, with D possibly being TRBD2 (6 bases). The CDR3 spans 12 residues. Germline V gene sequence: CDR1 SNHLY, CDR2 FYNNEI. V was pared by 8 bases and J by 6 bases, with 10 bases between. The DNA for the CDR3 is TGTGCCAGCTGGTGGGGGGCCGGGGAGCTGTTTTTT. Amino acids: CASWWGAGELFF.

The chain carries TRBV6-1 and TRBJ1-4, with D perhaps TRBD1 (5 bases). V was clipped by 6 bases and J by 4 bases, with 12 bases between them. CDR1 and CDR2 (germline): MNHNS, SASEGT. The CDR3 length is 14 residues. DNA for the CDR3: TGTGCCAGCAGCGGGGGGGGTCTTAATGAAAAACTGTTTTTT. It specifies CASSGGGLNEKLFF.

The chain has TRBV19 and TRBJ2-7, with 7 bases identical to TRBD2. The junction had 8 bases not matched to a gene; V was cut back by 9 bases and J by 3 bases. CDR1 and CDR2 from the germline V gene are LNHDA and SQIVND (reference sequence). The CDR3 spans 13 residues. CDR3 DNA: TGTGCCAGCTCTCCGGGGACTATCTACGAGCAGTACTTC. Encoded protein: CASSPGTIYEQYF.

The chain recombines TRBV15 with TRBJ1-5, with D tentatively TRBD1 (5 bases). Germline assignment: CDR1 LNHNV and CDR2 YYDKDF (reference sequence). The CDR3 has 18 amino acids. The V end lost 6 bases, the J end lost 1 base, and 22 bases lay between the germline ends. In DNA, the CDR3 is TGTGCCACCAGACACGGTCGACTTGGACACGAAAGCAATCAGCCCCAGCATTTT. It yields the protein CATRHGRLGHESNQPQHF.

The chain uses TRBV6-5 and TRBJ2-1, with TRBD2 matching over 9 bases. The V gene's germline CDR1 is MNHEY and CDR2 SVGAGI. The CDR3 consists of 15 residues. Trimming cost V 2 bases and J 4 bases; bases outside gene matches: 3. The CDR3 DNA is TGTGCCAGCAGTTACGTTAGCGGGAGATACAATGAGCAGTTCTTC. The encoded protein is CASSYVSGRYNEQFF.

The rearrangement links TRBV7-9 to TRBJ1-3, with D uncertain. The CDR3 totals 14 residues. V shed 1 base and J shed 4 bases, with 8 bases lying between them. Germline V CDR1 and CDR2: SEHNR, FQNEAQ (reference sequence). The CDR3 here is CASSLDGPGNTIYF. DNA for the CDR3: TGTGCCAGCAGCTTAGACGGTCCCGGAAACACCATATATTTT.

The table lists this clone with a few counts. The gene calls are TRBV6-5 and TRBJ2-7; tentatively, D is TRBD2 (6 bases). Germline values: CDR1 MNHEY, CDR2 SVGAGI. Trimming pared 6 bases from V and 1 base from J, leaving 10 bases between. The CDR3 is 13 residues long. CDR3 in amino acids: CASRPGLSYEQYF. CDR3 bases: TGTGCCAGCAGGCCGGGACTTTCCTACGAGCAGTACTTC.

This clone was counted only a few times. CDR3 region: CASSFYGTAYEQYF. The CDR3 coding sequence is TGTGCCAGCAGCTTTTACGGGACAGCCTACGAGCAGTACTTC. The chain carries TRBV7-8 and TRBJ2-7, with 7 positions matching TRBD1. This CDR3 comprises 14 residues. V was clipped by 3 bases and J by 2 bases; unmatched bases: 4. Germline CDR1 is SGHVS and CDR2 is FQNEAQ.

The chain uses TRBV5-4 and TRBJ1-1, with unresolved D. This CDR3 is 13 amino acids long. The germline gives CDR1 SGHNT, CDR2 YYREEE (reference sequence). V lost 5 bases and J lost 1, with 9 bases in between. CDR3 sequence (DNA): TGTGCCAGCAGTTTTACTGAGAACACTGAAGCTTTCTTT. It is translated as CASSFTENTEAFF.

This chain uses TRBV19 with TRBJ2-7; D gene uncertain. The CDR3 extends over 14 amino acids. CDR1 is LNHDA, CDR2 SQIVND, per germline (reference sequence). V was cut by 4 bases and J by 2 bases, with 12 bases left in between. The CDR3 spells CASSNDPGPYEQYF. The DNA for the CDR3 is TGTGCCAGTAGTAATGACCCAGGCCCCTACGAGCAGTACTTC.

J is TRBJ1-5 and V is TRBV25-1; D might be TRBD1 (6 bases). Germline CDR1 and CDR2: MGHDK and SYGVNS. Between the trimmed V and J ends, which lost 2 bases and 2 bases, there was a span of 13 bases. This CDR3 has 16 residues. The CDR3 DNA reads TGTGCCAGCAGTGAACATACAGGGATGGGCAATCAGCCCCAGCATTTT. As protein: CASSEHTGMGNQPQHF.

This chain links TRBV10-1 with TRBJ2-1; weak D call: TRBD1 (5 bases). The length of the CDR3 is 15 residues. V lost 6 bases, J lost 9 bases, and 21 bases lay in between. CDR1 WNHNN and CDR2 SYGVQD come from the germline V gene (reference sequence). This CDR3 reads CASSIRAGTDGEQFF. The CDR3 DNA reads as TGCGCCAGCAGCATCAGGGCTGGAACTGACGGTGAGCAGTTCTTC.

The CDR3 nucleotides are TGTGCCAGCAGCATCTCGGGGGCTGGAAACACCATATATTTT. It is translated as CASSISGAGNTIYF. The J gene is TRBJ1-3, the V gene TRBV6-1; D may be TRBD1 (5 bases). The CDR3 is 14 residues long. Per germline, CDR1 MNHNS and CDR2 SASEGT. V was clipped by 6 bases and J by 2 bases, with 11 bases between them.

This sequence joins TRBV5-6 and TRBJ1-1; 10 bases map to TRBD1. The CDR3 contains 16 residues. Germline-derived CDR1 and CDR2 are SGHDT and YYEEEE. The V and J ends lost 3 bases and 3 bases, in that order; junction bases with no gene match: 8. The CDR3 region has the DNA TGTGCCAGCAGCTGGACAGGGGGGCGCTTGGACACTGAAGCTTTCTTT. Protein sequence: CASSWTGGRLDTEAFF. Combining the CDR3 with reference TRBV5-6 and TRBJ1-1 gives the whole variable domain DAGVTQSPTHLIKTRGQQVTLRCSPKSGHDTVSWYQQALGQGPQFIFQYYEEEERQRGNFPDRFSGHQFPNYSSELNVNALLLGDSALYLCASSWTGGRLDTEAFFGQGTRLTVV.

The chain joins TRBV6-8 to TRBJ2-1, with 8 positions matching TRBD2. After removal of 6 bases from V and 13 bases from J, the junction contained 11 bases not matched to a gene. This CDR3 contains 13 residues. CDR1 and CDR2 from the germline V gene are MNHGY and SAAAGT. CDR3 sequence (DNA): TGTGCCAGCAGACATCCGCGCCGGGGGGGTCAGTTCTTC. Translation: CASRHPRRGGQFF.

The rearrangement links TRBV9 to TRBJ2-7; D gene unclear. CDR3 size: 14 residues. The germline gives CDR1 SGDLS, CDR2 YYNGEE. With 0 bases removed from V and 1 base from J, the gap between germline ends came to 8 bases. The CDR3 reads CASSVASGSYEQYF. The CDR3 DNA reads TGTGCCAGCAGCGTAGCCTCCGGGTCCTACGAGCAGTACTTC.

This clone was recorded once. V gene TRBV9 combines with J gene TRBJ2-1; 11 positions match TRBD2. The V and J ends lost 4 bases and 7 bases, in that order; junction bases with no gene match: 10. In germline, CDR1 is SGDLS, CDR2 YYNGEE. This CDR3 is 16 amino acids long. The CDR3 nucleotides are TGTGCCAGCAGCTCCATGACTAGCGGGATATATAATGAGCAGTTCTTC. This encodes CASSSMTSGIYNEQFF.

This clone was found a few times. Other DNA sequences of this sample code for an identical CDR3. The chain carries TRBV27 and TRBJ1-2; maybe TRBD1 (5 bases). The ends were cut back, 7 bases at V and 2 bases at J, with 11 bases in the middle. Germline assignment: CDR1 MNHEY and CDR2 SMNVEV (reference sequence). This CDR3 comprises 13 residues. The CDR3 nucleotides are TGTGCCAGCAAAACAGGAGGGAACTATGGCTACACCTTC. Residues: CASKTGGNYGYTF.

The chain employs TRBV7-9 and TRBJ1-2; TRBD1 matches at 10 bases. This CDR3 has 16 amino acids. Germline V lookup: CDR1 SEHNR, CDR2 FQNEAQ (reference sequence). The V gene end was trimmed by 1 base and the J gene end by 1 base; junction bases not matched to a gene: 3. CDR3 sequence: CASSLVGQGFNYGYTF. The CDR3 DNA reads TGTGCCAGCAGCTTAGTGGGACAGGGGTTTAACTATGGCTACACCTTC.

The chain employs TRBV4-2 and TRBJ2-7; D possibly corresponds to TRBD2 (7 bases). V lost 8 bases and J 5 bases, leaving 19 bases between the germline ends. The CDR3 runs 14 residues. In germline, CDR1 is LGHNA, CDR2 YNFKEQ. This CDR3 is CASGKGGEIDEQYF. The CDR3 bases are TGTGCCAGCGGGAAAGGGGGGGAAATAGACGAGCAGTACTTC.

The chain joins TRBV6-5 to TRBJ1-1; 7 bases match TRBD1. Germline CDR1 MNHEY, CDR2 SVGAGI. J was trimmed by 1 base and V by 5 bases; bases with no gene match: 4. The CDR3 is made up of 14 amino acids. The CDR3 nucleotides are TGTGCCAGCAGTCCTAGGGGGCGGAACACTGAAGCTTTCTTT. Translated, it gives CASSPRGRNTEAFF.

Here the CDR3 reads CASTLAGGNEQFF. The CDR3 nucleotides are TGTGCCAGCACCCTAGCGGGAGGCAATGAGCAGTTCTTC. This sequence joins TRBV7-9 and TRBJ2-1; 11 bases align to TRBD2. The CDR3 loop spans 13 amino acids. Unmatched junction bases numbered 2, after V lost 7 bases and J lost 6 bases. Germline V gives CDR1 SEHNR, CDR2 FQNEAQ (reference sequence).

V is TRBV30 and J is TRBJ1-6; no clear D. V dropped 4 bases and J dropped 8 bases, with 15 bases sitting between them. The CDR3 consists of 14 residues. Germline V gives CDR1 GTSNPN, CDR2 SVGIG (reference sequence). For the CDR3, the DNA is TGTGCCTGGACCACGTCAATAGTGGATTCACCCCTCCACTTT. It is translated as CAWTTSIVDSPLHF.